Listed here is a single T cell receptor (beta chain). It lacks a known antigen. Per-nucleotide qualities are absent, and no much larger clonotype sits a single base away. Additional DNA sequences in this sample encode the identical CDR3. The sample is drawn from a study of cytotoxic CD8 clonotypes in ibrutinib-treated CLL (dated by TCRdb to the early 2020s). About the full investigation: The cohort was composed of ten to eleven relapsed/refractory and roughly 16 treatment-naive patients; IGHV unmutated status was identified in some 17 patients. Partial responses were observed in some 24 patients and complete responses in 2; after a median follow-up of around 68 months, remission was maintained in 15 or so patients and progression was observed in about twelve. Response samples were obtained after a median of approximately 12 months of treatment, with a range of roughly 6 to 36 months. Samples averaged 255,043 productive templates and 94,082 productive rearrangements. Of the roughly 86 people in the trial, approximately 26 had longitudinal samples available. Cryopreserved peripheral blood mononuclear cells were obtained prior to treatment, at the time of response, and at either disease progression or sustained remission. Patients were still on ibrutinib when every remission and progressive disease sample was collected.

The germline V end is reduced by 0 bases and the J end by 4 bases; junction bases left unmatched: 3. From cysteine to phenylalanine, the CDR3 is 16 amino acids long. The CDR3 DNA has 48 bases and is translated from base 1. Looking up the germline V gene yields CDR1 SGHRS and CDR2 YFSETQ. In the paper's terms, the time point label means: 20 to 30 months on ibrutinib. For TCR beta library preparation, 1.5 to 2.5 micrograms of genomic DNA was extracted from cryopreserved PBMCs. Longitudinal blood samples from CLL patients receiving ibrutinib monotherapy were subjected to high-throughput TCR beta sequencing. The patients were enrolled in a single-center, open-label phase 2 trial of ibrutinib monotherapy. The goal of deep resolution MiSeq sequencing was a depth between 1 in 1 million and 1 in 200,000 T cells, and coverage averaged 10x per clonotype. The immunoSEQ hsTCRB Kit was used to generate TCR beta libraries. The study's processing was this. ImmunoSEQ Data Assistant and ImmunoSEQ Analyzer were used for data analysis, and V, D and J genes were assigned according to IMGT definitions. Clonality, which ranges from 0 to 1, was calculated by subtracting the normalized Shannon entropy of productive rearrangement frequencies from one. Only overrepresented clonotypes making up at least 0.05% of each patient's repertoire were included in the public clonotype analysis. Some twelve repertoires from age-matched healthy donors, obtained from immuneACCESS, served as clonality controls. TCRdb holds this immuneACCESS table with in-frame rearrangements only. Some clones are missing; in checked studies, unresolved V genes explain under half, and the rest has no known cause. V, J and clone size are taken as reported in that table, and D and trimming were inferred from the DNA itself. For this sample the table gives 200,000 to 250,000 clones, of which less than 75% were detected only once. The ten top clones hold roughly 15% of the sample.

Here is what the overall study found, with its caveats: Public clonotypes were found to be uncommon and were observed to contract or remain stable during treatment; the increase in clonality was shown to reflect expansion of private clonotypes at ibrutinib response. Baseline clonality was found to be higher than that of age-matched healthy donors and was strongly correlated with circulating CD8+ T-cell counts. An increase in clonality was observed at ibrutinib response, with clonality remaining stable during sustained remission and falling back toward baseline at progression. Sustained-remission and progressing patients did not have matched sampling times, and lymph node repertoires were not examined.

This chain is built from TRBV5-1 and TRBJ2-1, and 11 junction bases match TRBD2. The origin of this receptor is a human donor with chronic lymphocytic leukemia. The sequenced sample was PBMCs, obtained after 24 months of ibrutinib treatment. The CDR3 region reads CASSLGGTSGYNEQFF. The bases read TGCGCCAGCAGCTTGGGAGGGACTAGCGGTTACAATGAGCAGTTCTTC.